This T cell receptor (beta chain) came from a study of T cells in Graves' hyperthyroidism and ophthalmopathy. The study, taken as a whole, reports: From stable hyperthyroidism, ophthalmopathy was separated by a 13 V-J model. Researchers found most expanded thyroid clonotypes above 0.001 in blood as well.

Amplification of TCR beta CDR3 regions used RNA as the template. Primed by the HTBI set, a first-round RT-PCR was run on the TCR CDR3. TCRdb passed the multiplex PCR reads through MiXCR, listing each CDR3 protein once. The data hold about 360,000 distinct CDR3 sequences, with about 13% observed a single time. A note on this clonotype: Its target is unknown.

Germline loops: CDR1 ENHRY, CDR2 SYGVKD. Trimming stripped 4 bases from V and 3 bases from J, with 6 bases between. The CDR3 extends over 12 amino acids. It was considered stable Graves' hyperthyroidism when ophthalmopathy did not progress within 18 months. The V call is TRBV10-3, the J call TRBJ2-5; no firm D call. The specimen sequenced was blood. This receptor was taken from a woman aged 18-29 years with Graves' hyperthyroidism. CDR3: CAISGPEETQYF. CDR3 bases: TGTGCCATCAGTGGCCCGGAAGAGACCCAGTACTTC.